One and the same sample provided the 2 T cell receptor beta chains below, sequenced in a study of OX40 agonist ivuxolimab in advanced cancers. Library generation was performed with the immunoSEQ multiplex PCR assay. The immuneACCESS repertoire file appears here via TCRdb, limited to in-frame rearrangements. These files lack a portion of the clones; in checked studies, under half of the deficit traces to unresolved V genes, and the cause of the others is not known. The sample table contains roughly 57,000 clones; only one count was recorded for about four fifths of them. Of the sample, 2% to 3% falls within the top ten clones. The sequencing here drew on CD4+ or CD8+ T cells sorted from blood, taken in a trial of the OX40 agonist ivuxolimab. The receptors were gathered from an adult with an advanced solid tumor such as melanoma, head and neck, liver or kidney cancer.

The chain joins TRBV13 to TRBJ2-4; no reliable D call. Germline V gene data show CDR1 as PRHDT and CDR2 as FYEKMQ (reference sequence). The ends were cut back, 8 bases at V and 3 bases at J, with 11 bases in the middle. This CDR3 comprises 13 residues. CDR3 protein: CASALKGKNIQYF. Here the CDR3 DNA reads TGTGCCAGCGCCCTTAAGGGCAAAAACATTCAGTACTTC.

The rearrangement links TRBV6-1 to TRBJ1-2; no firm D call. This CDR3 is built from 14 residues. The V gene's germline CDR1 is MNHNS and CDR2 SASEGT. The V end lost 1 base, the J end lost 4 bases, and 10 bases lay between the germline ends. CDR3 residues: CASSEVRTSYGYTF. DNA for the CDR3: TGTGCCAGCAGTGAAGTAAGAACAAGCTATGGCTACACCTTC.